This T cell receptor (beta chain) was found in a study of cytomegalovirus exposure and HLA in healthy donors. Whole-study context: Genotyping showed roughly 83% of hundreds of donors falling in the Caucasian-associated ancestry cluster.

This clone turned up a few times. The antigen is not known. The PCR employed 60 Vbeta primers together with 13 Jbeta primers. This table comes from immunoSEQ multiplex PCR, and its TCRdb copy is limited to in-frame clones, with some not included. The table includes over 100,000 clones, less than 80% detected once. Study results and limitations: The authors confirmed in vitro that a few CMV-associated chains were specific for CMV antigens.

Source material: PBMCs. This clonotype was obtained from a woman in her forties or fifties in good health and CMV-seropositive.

CDR3 DNA sequence: TGTGCCAGCAGCTTCCAGGGGTTGAGCAATCAGCCCCAGCATTTT. Amino acid sequence: CASSFQGLSNQPQHF. This chain uses TRBV5-8 with TRBJ1-5, with D perhaps TRBD1 (6 bases). There are 15 residues in the CDR3. The V gene lost 2 bases and the J gene lost 1 base, with 10 bases spanning the gap. The V gene's germline CDR1 is SGHTS and CDR2 YDEGEE.